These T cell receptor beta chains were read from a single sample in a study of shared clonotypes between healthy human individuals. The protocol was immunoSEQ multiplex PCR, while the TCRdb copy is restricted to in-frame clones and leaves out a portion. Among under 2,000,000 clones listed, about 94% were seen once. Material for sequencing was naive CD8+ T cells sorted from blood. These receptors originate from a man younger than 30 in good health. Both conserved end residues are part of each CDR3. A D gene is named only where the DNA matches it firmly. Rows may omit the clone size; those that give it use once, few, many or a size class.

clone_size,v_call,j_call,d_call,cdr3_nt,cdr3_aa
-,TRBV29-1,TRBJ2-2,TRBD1,TGCAGCGTTGAGCAGGGGGTCGGGGACGGGGAGCTGTTTTTT,CSVEQGVGDGELFF
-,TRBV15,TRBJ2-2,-,TGTGCCACCAGCAGAGATGAGGGGCTGAACACCGGGGAGCTGTTTTTT,CATSRDEGLNTGELFF
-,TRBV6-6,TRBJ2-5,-,TGTGCCAGCAGTTACTCGGGGCAAGAGACCCAGTACTTC,CASSYSGQETQYF
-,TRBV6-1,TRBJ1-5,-,TGTGCCAGCACCGGCAGGGAAATGGGCAATCAGCCCCAGCATTTT,CASTGREMGNQPQHF
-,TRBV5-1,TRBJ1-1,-,TGCGCCAGCAGCCCTGTGGAGGCTAACACTGAAGCTTTCTTT,CASSPVEANTEAFF
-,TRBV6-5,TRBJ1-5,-,TGTGCCAGCAGTTACGGAGAGGGGGATCAGCCCCAGCATTTT,CASSYGEGDQPQHF
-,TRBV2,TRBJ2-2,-,TGTGCCAGGGCGCGGCTGAACACCGGGGAGCTGTTTTTT,CARARLNTGELFF
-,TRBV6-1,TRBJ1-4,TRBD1,TGTGCCAGCAGTGGGAGACAGGGCGGTGAAAAACTGTTTTTT,CASSGRQGGEKLFF
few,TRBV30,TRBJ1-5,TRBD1,TGTGCCTGGGATACAGGGGGCAATCAGCCCCAGCATTTT,CAWDTGGNQPQHF
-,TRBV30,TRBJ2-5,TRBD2,TGTGCCTGGGATGTAGCGGGGGGCCACCAAGAGACCCAGTACTTC,CAWDVAGGHQETQYF
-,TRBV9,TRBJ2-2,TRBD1,TGTGCCAGCAGCACAGGGGCAGACACCGGGGAGCTGTTTTTT,CASSTGADTGELFF
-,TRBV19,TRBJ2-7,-,TGTGCCTCATCCGGGACGGAGACCTACGAGCAGTACTTC,CASSGTETYEQYF
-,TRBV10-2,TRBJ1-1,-,TGCGCCAGCAGTGAGGGGGGGGAGGCAACTGAAGCTTTCTTT,CASSEGGEATEAFF
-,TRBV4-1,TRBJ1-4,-,TGCGCCAGCAGCCACGGTATAGATCGGGCACTGTTTTTT,CASSHGIDRALFF
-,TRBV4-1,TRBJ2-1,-,TGCGCCAGCAGCCTCGGGGTAGCGGAGGGGGGGCATGAGCAGTTCTTC,CASSLGVAEGGHEQFF
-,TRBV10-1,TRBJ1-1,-,TGCGCCAGCAGACCAGGAGAAGCTTTCTTT,CASRPGEAFF
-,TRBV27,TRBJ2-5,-,TGTGCCAGCAGTCCGAGCGTTCCCCTACAAGAGACCCAGTACTTC,CASSPSVPLQETQYF
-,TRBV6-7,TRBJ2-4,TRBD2,TGTGCCAGCAGTTACTCGATGTCTAGCGGGGGGCCTGAGGACATTCAGTACTTC,CASSYSMSSGGPEDIQYF
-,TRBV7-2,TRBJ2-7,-,TGTGCCAGCAGCTTAGCACTAGTTGGTTTTCAGACCTACGAGCAGTACTTC,CASSLALVGFQTYEQYF
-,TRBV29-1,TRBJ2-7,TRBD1,TGCAGCGTTGAATCTACAGGGGGCGAGCAGTACTTC,CSVESTGGEQYF
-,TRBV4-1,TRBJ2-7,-,TGCGCCAGCAGCTCCACTATTCAACAGGGTTTGACCTACGAGCAGTACTTC,CASSSTIQQGLTYEQYF
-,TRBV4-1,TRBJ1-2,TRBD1,TGCGCCAGCAGCCAGGACAGGGGATCCTATGGCTACACCTTC,CASSQDRGSYGYTF
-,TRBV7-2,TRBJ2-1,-,TGTGCCAGCAGCTTAGTCAATGAGCAGTTCTTC,CASSLVNEQFF
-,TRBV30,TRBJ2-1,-,TGTGCCTGGAGTGTAGACAACTACAATGAGCAGTTCTTC,CAWSVDNYNEQFF
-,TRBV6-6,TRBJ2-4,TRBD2,TGTGCCAGCACCTCGACTAGCGAATTAGCCAAAAACATTCAGTACTTC,CASTSTSELAKNIQYF
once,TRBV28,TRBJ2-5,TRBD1,TGTGCCAGCACCTTAAGCCTGGACAGGGTGGAGACCCAGTACTTC,CASTLSLDRVETQYF
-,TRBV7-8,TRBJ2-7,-,TGTGCCAGCAGCTTAGTTGCTGGTTCCTACGAGCAGTACTTC,CASSLVAGSYEQYF
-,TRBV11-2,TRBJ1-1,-,TGTGCCAGCATCCAACATGGGACTGAAGCTTTCTTT,CASIQHGTEAFF
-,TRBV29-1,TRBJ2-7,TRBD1,TGCAGCGTCCGCCGGGACAGCGACTACGAGCAGTACTTC,CSVRRDSDYEQYF
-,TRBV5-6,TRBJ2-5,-,TGTGCCAGCAGCCTGGAAGGAGGAGGGGGAGAGACCCAGTACTTC,CASSLEGGGGETQYF
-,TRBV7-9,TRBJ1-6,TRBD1,TGTGCCAGCAGCCTTACCGACAGGGGGCTGGTAGGATCACCCCTCCACTTT,CASSLTDRGLVGSPLHF
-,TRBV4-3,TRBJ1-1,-,TGCGCCAGCAGCCAAGATTTGGGCCCGATGACTGAAGCTTTCTTT,CASSQDLGPMTEAFF
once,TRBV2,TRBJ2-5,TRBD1,TGTGCCAGCAGTCCCGCGGACAGGTCCCAAGAGACCCAGTACTTC,CASSPADRSQETQYF
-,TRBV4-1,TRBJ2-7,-,TGCGCCAGCAGCTTTGGGACGGGGAAATCCTACGAGCAGTACTTC,CASSFGTGKSYEQYF
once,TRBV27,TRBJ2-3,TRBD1,TGTGCCAGCAGCCCCTTAAGGGGGCTTGGCACAGATACGCAGTATTTT,CASSPLRGLGTDTQYF
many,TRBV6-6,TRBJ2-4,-,TGTGCCAGCAGTTTTCCTTCGGGGGGCAATGAAAACATTCAGTACTTC,CASSFPSGGNENIQYF
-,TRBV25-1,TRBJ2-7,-,TGTGCCAGCAGTGAGGGAAGGGGACGGTCCTACGAGCAGTACTTC,CASSEGRGRSYEQYF
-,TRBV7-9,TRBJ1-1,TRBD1,TGTGCCAGCAGCTCAGCTGGGACAGGGAAGACTGAAGCTTTCTTT,CASSSAGTGKTEAFF
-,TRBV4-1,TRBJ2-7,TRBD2,TGCGCCAGCAGCCACGGACTAGCGGGGGGGCCCCCCGAGCAGTACTTC,CASSHGLAGGPPEQYF
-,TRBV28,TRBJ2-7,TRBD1,TGTGCCACGAAAGGACAGGGTTTCTACGAGCAGTACTTC,CATKGQGFYEQYF
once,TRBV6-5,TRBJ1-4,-,TGTGCCAGCAGTTACGACAGTGAGAATGAAAAACTGTTTTTT,CASSYDSENEKLFF
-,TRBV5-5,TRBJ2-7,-,TGTGCCAGCAGTTGGCTGAGTTTACACGAGCAGTACTTC,CASSWLSLHEQYF
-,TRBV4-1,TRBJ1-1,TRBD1,TGCGCCAGCAGCCAGGCCGGGACAGGGGGCCTTGAAGCTTTCTTT,CASSQAGTGGLEAFF
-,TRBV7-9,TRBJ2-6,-,TGTGCCAGCAGCCCAGGTGTCTCTGGGGCCAACGTCCTGACTTTC,CASSPGVSGANVLTF
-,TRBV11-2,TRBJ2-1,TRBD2,TGTGCCAGCAGCTTATCCCTAGCGGGAGGGACTCCTTACAATGAGCAGTTCTTC,CASSLSLAGGTPYNEQFF
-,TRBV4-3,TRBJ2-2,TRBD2,TGCGCCAGCAGCCTAATAGCGGGAGAGGGCACCGGGGAGCTGTTTTTT,CASSLIAGEGTGELFF